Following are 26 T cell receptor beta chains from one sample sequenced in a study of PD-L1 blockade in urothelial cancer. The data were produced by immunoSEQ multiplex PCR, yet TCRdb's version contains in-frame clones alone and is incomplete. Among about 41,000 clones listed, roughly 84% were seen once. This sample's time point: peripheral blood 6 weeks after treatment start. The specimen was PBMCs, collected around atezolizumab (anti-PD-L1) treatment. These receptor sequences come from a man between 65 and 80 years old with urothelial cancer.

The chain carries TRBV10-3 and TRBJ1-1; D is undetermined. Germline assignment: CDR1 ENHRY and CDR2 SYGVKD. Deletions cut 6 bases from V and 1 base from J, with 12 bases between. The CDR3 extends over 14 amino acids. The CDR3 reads CAIRAGLGNTEAFF. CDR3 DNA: TGTGCCATCAGAGCGGGCCTCGGGAACACTGAAGCTTTCTTT.

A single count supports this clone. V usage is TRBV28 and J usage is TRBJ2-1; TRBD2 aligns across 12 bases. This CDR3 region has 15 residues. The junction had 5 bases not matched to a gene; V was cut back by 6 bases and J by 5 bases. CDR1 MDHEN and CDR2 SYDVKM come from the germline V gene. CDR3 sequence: CASSQTSGSHNEQFF. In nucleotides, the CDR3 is TGTGCCAGCAGCCAGACTAGCGGGAGCCACAATGAGCAGTTCTTC.

In nucleotides, the CDR3 is TGTGCCAGCAGGGGAACAGGGGCTAGCTCCTACAATGAGCAGTTCTTC. It yields the protein CASRGTGASSYNEQFF. V gene TRBV7-9 combines with J gene TRBJ2-1, with TRBD1 matching over 7 bases. The CDR3 totals 16 residues. After removal of 6 bases from V and 0 bases from J, the junction contained 8 bases not matched to a gene. The germline V gene encodes CDR1 SEHNR and CDR2 FQNEAQ (reference sequence).

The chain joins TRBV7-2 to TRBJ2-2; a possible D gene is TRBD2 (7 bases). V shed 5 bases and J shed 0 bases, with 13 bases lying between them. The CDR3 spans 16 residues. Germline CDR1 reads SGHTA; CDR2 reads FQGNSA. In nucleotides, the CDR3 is TGTGCCAGCAGCCCAAGGGGGGGCGCGAACACCGGGGAGCTGTTTTTT. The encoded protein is CASSPRGGANTGELFF.

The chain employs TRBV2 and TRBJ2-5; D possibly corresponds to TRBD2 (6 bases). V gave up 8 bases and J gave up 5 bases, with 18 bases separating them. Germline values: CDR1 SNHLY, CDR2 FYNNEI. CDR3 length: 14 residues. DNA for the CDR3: TGTGCCAGCTGTATGATAGGGAGCGGGGAGACCCAGTACTTC. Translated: CASCMIGSGETQYF.

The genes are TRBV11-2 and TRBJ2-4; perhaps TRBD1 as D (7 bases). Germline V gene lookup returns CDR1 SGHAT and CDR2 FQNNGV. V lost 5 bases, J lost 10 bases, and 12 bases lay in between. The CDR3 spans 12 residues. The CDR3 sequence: CASSQGGQIQYF. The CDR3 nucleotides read TGTGCCAGCAGCCAGGGGGGCCAGATTCAGTACTTC.

CDR3 loop: CASRSPGSEETQYF. CDR3 coding DNA: TGTGCCAGCAGGTCCCCCGGCAGCGAAGAGACCCAGTACTTC. The chain has TRBV28 and TRBJ2-5; D gene unclear. Trimming took 6 bases from V and 3 from J, leaving 14 bases between them. The CDR3 sequence is 14 residues long. Germline V gene lookup returns CDR1 MDHEN and CDR2 SYDVKM.

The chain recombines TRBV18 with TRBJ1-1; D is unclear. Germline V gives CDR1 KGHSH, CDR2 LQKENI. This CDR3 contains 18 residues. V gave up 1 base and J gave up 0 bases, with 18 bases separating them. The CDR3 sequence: CASSPLGPSGTMNTEAFF. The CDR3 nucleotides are TGTGCCAGCTCACCACTGGGCCCCTCAGGAACCATGAACACTGAAGCTTTCTTT. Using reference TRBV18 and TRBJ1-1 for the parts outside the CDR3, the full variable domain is NAGVMQNPRHLVRRRGQEARLRCSPMKGHSHVYWYRQLPEEGLKFMVYLQKENIIDESGMPKERFSAEFPKEGPSILRIQQVVRGDSAAYFCASSPLGPSGTMNTEAFFGQGTRLTVV.

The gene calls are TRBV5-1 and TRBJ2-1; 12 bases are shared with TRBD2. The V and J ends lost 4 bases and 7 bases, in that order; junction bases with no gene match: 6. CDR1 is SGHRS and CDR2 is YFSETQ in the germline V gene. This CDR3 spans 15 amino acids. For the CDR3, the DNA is TGCGCCAGCAGCCGGACTAGCGGGATTCTGAATGAGCAGTTCTTC. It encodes CASSRTSGILNEQFF.

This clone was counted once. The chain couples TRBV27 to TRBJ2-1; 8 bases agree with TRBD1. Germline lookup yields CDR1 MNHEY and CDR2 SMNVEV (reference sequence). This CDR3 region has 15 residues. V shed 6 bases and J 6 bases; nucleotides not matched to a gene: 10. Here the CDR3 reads CASSYRGLTLNEQFF. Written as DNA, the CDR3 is TGTGCCAGCAGCTACAGGGGGTTGACTCTCAATGAGCAGTTCTTC.

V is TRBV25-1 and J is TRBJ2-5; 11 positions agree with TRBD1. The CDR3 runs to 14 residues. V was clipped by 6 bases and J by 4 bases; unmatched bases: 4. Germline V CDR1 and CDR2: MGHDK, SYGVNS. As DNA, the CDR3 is TGTGCCAGCAGCTACGGGACAGGGGGAGAGACCCAGTACTTC. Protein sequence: CASSYGTGGETQYF.

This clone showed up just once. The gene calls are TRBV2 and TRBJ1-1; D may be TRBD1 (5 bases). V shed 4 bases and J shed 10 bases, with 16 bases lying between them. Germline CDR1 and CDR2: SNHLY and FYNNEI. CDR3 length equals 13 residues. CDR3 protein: CASSAVILGGAFF. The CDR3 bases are TGTGCCAGCAGTGCAGTGATCCTCGGGGGAGCTTTCTTT.

The CDR3 sequence: CASSVEALSYNEQFF. DNA for the CDR3: TGTGCCAGCAGTGTGGAGGCGTTATCCTACAATGAGCAGTTCTTC. The rearrangement links TRBV6-1 to TRBJ2-1; perhaps TRBD2 as D (5 bases). V lost 4 bases and J 1 base, leaving 11 bases between the germline ends. Germline CDR1 MNHNS, CDR2 SASEGT. CDR3 size: 15 residues.

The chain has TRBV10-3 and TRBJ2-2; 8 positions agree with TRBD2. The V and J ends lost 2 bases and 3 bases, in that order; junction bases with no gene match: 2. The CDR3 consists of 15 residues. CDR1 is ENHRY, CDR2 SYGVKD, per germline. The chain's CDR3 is CAISENGRDTGELFF. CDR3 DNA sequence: TGTGCCATCAGTGAGAACGGGAGGGACACCGGGGAGCTGTTTTTT.

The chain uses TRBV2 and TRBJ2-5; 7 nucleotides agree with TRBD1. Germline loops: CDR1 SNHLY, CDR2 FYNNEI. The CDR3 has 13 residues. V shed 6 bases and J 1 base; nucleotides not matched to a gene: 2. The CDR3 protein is CASSRDSQETQYF. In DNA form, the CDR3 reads TGTGCCAGCAGCCGGGACAGCCAAGAGACCCAGTACTTC.

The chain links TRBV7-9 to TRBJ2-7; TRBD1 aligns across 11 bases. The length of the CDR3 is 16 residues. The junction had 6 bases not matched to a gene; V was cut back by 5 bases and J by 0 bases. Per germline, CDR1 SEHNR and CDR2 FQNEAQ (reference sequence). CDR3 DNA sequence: TGTGCCAGCAGCCCTTGGACAGGGGGCCTCTCCTACGAGCAGTACTTC. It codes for CASSPWTGGLSYEQYF.

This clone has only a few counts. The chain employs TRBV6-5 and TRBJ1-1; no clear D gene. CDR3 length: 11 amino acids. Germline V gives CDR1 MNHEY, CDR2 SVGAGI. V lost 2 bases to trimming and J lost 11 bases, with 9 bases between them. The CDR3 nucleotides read TGTGCCAGCAGTTACGGCTCGAGGGCTTTCTTT. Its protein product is CASSYGSRAFF.

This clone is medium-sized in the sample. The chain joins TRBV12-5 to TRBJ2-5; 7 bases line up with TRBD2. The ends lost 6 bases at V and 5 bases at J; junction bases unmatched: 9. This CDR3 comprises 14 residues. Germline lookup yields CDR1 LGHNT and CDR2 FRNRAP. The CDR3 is CASGGGGSRETQYF. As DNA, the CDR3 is TGTGCTAGTGGGGGCGGCGGGAGTAGGGAGACCCAGTACTTC.

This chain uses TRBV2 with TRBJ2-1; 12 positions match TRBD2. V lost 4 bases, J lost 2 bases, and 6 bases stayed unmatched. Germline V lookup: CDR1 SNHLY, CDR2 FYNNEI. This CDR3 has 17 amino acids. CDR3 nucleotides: TGTGCCAGCAGTGGGCCTAGCGGGAGGGTAACCTACAATGAGCAGTTCTTC. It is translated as CASSGPSGRVTYNEQFF.

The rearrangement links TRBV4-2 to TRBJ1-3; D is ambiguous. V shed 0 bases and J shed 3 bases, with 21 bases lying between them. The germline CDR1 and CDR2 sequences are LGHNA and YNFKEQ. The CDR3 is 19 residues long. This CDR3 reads CASSQDPRVLVLSGNTIYF. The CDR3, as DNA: TGTGCCAGCAGCCAAGATCCGAGGGTGCTTGTGTTGAGTGGAAACACCATATATTTT.

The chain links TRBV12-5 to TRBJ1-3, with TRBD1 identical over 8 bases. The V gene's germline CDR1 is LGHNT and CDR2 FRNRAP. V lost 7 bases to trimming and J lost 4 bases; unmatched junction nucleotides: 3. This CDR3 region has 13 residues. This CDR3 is CASARDRGNTIYF. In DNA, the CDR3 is TGTGCTAGTGCAAGGGACAGGGGAAACACCATATATTTT.

In DNA form, the CDR3 reads TGCGCCAGCAGCGTCGGGACTAGCGGGCGCACAGATACGCAGTATTTT. It specifies CASSVGTSGRTDTQYF. The chain is built from TRBV5-1 and TRBJ2-3, with TRBD2 matching over 12 bases. CDR3 length: 16 amino acids. The germline CDR1 and CDR2 sequences are SGHRS and YFSETQ. J was trimmed by 1 base and V by 4 bases; bases with no gene match: 4.

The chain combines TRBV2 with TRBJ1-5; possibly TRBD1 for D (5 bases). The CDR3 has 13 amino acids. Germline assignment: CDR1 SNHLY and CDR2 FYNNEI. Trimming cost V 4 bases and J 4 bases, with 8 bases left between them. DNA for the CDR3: TGTGCCAGCAGTGTCGCAGGGAATCAGCCCCAGCATTTT. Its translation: CASSVAGNQPQHF.

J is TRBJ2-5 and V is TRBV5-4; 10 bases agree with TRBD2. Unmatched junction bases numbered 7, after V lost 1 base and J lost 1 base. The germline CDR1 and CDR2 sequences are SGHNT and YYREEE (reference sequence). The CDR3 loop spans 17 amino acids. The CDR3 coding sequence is TGTGCCAGCAGCTTGATGAGTTCTAGCGGGAGCCAAGAGACCCAGTACTTC. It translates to CASSLMSSSGSQETQYF.

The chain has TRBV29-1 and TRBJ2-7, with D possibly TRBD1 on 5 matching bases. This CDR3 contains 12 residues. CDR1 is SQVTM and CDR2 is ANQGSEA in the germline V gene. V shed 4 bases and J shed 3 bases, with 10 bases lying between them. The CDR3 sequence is CSVAGNYYEQYF. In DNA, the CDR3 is TGCAGCGTTGCAGGGAACTACTACGAGCAGTACTTC.

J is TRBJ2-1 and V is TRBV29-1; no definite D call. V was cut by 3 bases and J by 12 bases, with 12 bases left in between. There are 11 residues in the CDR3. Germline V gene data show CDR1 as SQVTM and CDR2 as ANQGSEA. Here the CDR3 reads CSVDSTAVQFF. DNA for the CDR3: TGCAGCGTTGATTCCACAGCAGTGCAGTTCTTC.